The rows below give T cell receptor beta chains drawn from one sample of a study of cytomegalovirus exposure and HLA in healthy donors. Profiled with immunoSEQ multiplex PCR; TCRdb holds only in-frame clones, not every one. In the table there are some 150,000 clones, around three quarters of which are singletons. What was sequenced was PBMCs. These receptors were taken from a woman aged 50 to 60 in good health and CMV-seronegative. Both conserved end residues are part of each CDR3. The order of the fields is clone size, J gene, V gene, D gene, CDR3 protein, CDR3 DNA. D genes are given only for firm matches. Clone sizes are given selectively: once, few, many, or a class where the clone is expanded.

>NA|TRBJ1-4|TRBV11-2|TRBD1
CASSLVGTGGEKLFF
TGTGCCAGCAGCTTAGTGGGGACAGGGGGGGAAAAACTGTTTTTT
>once|TRBJ2-7|TRBV18|TRBD1
CASSPGQTYEQYF
TGTGCCAGCTCGCCGGGACAGACCTACGAGCAGTACTTC
>NA|TRBJ1-2|TRBV28|NA
CASSLRRGYGYTF
TGTGCCAGCAGCCTCCGAAGGGGCTATGGCTACACCTTC
>NA|TRBJ1-1|TRBV9|NA
CASSVAGRSEAFF
TGTGCCAGCAGCGTAGCCGGGAGATCTGAAGCTTTCTTT
>NA|TRBJ2-4|TRBV28|TRBD1
CASRTGGAGKNIQYF
TGTGCCAGCCGGACAGGGGGCGCTGGGAAAAACATTCAGTACTTC
>NA|TRBJ2-2|TRBV28|NA
CASGRGWGGGTGELFF
TGTGCCAGCGGGCGGGGCTGGGGGGGCGGCACCGGGGAGCTGTTTTTT
>NA|TRBJ1-5|TRBV28|TRBD1
CASSPGGSNQPQHF
TGTGCCAGCAGCCCAGGGGGTAGCAATCAGCCCCAGCATTTT
>few|TRBJ2-3|TRBV28|TRBD1
CASSFSDRGRDTQYF
TGTGCCAGCAGTTTCTCCGACAGGGGGCGAGATACGCAGTATTTT
>NA|TRBJ2-3|TRBV5-4|NA
CASSLGGEDTQYF
TGTGCCAGCAGCTTGGGGGGAGAAGATACGCAGTATTTT
>NA|TRBJ1-5|TRBV5-6|NA
CASSLADNRNQPQHF
TGTGCCAGCAGCTTGGCCGACAACCGCAATCAGCCCCAGCATTTT
>few|TRBJ2-3|TRBV29-1|TRBD2
CSVDFGLAADTQYF
TGCAGCGTTGATTTTGGACTAGCAGCAGATACGCAGTATTTT
>NA|TRBJ1-1|TRBV28|TRBD1
CASTLSTGIGTGQTEAFF
TGTGCCAGCACCCTTTCGACCGGCATCGGGACAGGTCAAACTGAAGCTTTCTTT
>NA|TRBJ2-7|TRBV28|NA
CASSSMVEQYF
TGTGCCAGCAGTTCCATGGTCGAGCAGTACTTC
>once|TRBJ2-5|TRBV28|NA
CASSPTAAGARETQYF
TGTGCCAGCAGTCCCACAGCCGCAGGGGCGAGGGAGACCCAGTACTTC
>few|TRBJ1-1|TRBV29-1|NA
CSVGRGGEIGKAEAFF
TGCAGCGTTGGGAGAGGGGGGGAGATCGGTAAAGCTGAAGCTTTCTTT